Following are 4 T cell receptor beta chains from one sample sequenced in a study of blood T cells in healthy people across ages. Primed by a sample-barcoded 5' primer and a J-beta primer mix, a second PCR proceeded for about 6 to 12 cycles. MiXCR, applied by TCRdb to the 5' RACE reads, yields one record per CDR3 protein. The sample records about 1.6 million distinct CDR3 sequences, about 35% being singletons. The specimen sequenced was blood. The receptor set was obtained from a woman in her 30s in good health.

This clonotype was observed a few times. V gene TRBV6-1 combines with J gene TRBJ2-7; 7 bases agree with TRBD1. The CDR3 has 14 amino acids. With 8 bases clipped from V and 0 bases from J, the junction kept 7 bases outside the gene matches. Germline V lookup: CDR1 MNHNS, CDR2 SASEGT. The CDR3 DNA follows: TGTGCCAGCGTGAACAGGGGCGACTCCTACGAGCAGTACTTC. Its translation is CASVNRGDSYEQYF.

This clonotype was counted between two and nine times. The chain has TRBV20-1 and TRBJ2-3, with a weak D call TRBD1 (6 bases). Trimming removed 1 base from V and 0 bases from J, with 11 bases in between. This CDR3 region has 15 residues. Per germline, CDR1 DFQATT and CDR2 SNEGSKA (reference sequence). The CDR3 region is CSARATGGSTDTQYF. CDR3 nucleotides: TGCAGTGCTAGAGCGACAGGCGGGAGCACAGATACGCAGTATTTT.

A few counts support this clonotype. This chain uses TRBV10-3 with TRBJ2-7, with D tentatively TRBD2 (7 bases). The germline V gene encodes CDR1 ENHRY and CDR2 SYGVKD. V dropped 7 bases and J dropped 7 bases, with 14 bases sitting between them. The CDR3 is made up of 12 amino acids. In DNA, the CDR3 is TGTGCCATCACCGAGGGGGGGTTGGAGCAGTACTTC. Protein: CAITEGGLEQYF.

The chain has TRBV29-1 and TRBJ2-7; no clear D. Germline V lookup: CDR1 SQVTM, CDR2 ANQGSEA. Trimming cost V 5 bases and J 7 bases, with 18 bases left between them. CDR3 length equals 13 residues. CDR3 region: CSVSTNPAKEQYF. CDR3 nucleotide sequence: TGCAGCGTTTCTACGAACCCGGCTAAAGAGCAGTACTTC.